Shown below are 30 T cell receptor beta chains from a single sample sequenced in a study of cytomegalovirus exposure and HLA in healthy donors. Using immunoSEQ multiplex PCR, the repertoire was profiled, and TCRdb retains in-frame clones only, with some absent. This table has about 200,000 clones, about 81% appearing once. The specimen was PBMCs. The receptors here all came from a woman aged 25 to 45 in good health and CMV-seronegative.

The rearrangement links TRBV5-1 to TRBJ1-4, with 7 bases fitting TRBD1. J was trimmed by 4 bases and V by 4 bases; bases with no gene match: 4. The CDR3 is made up of 14 amino acids. CDR1 and CDR2 from the germline V gene are SGHRS and YFSETQ. CDR3 bases: TGCGCCAGCAGCCTCGGGACAGATAATGAAAAACTGTTTTTT. This encodes CASSLGTDNEKLFF.

This chain joins TRBV14 and TRBJ2-1; a possible D gene is TRBD2 (7 bases). V lost 0 bases and J 0 bases, leaving 15 bases between the germline ends. From germline, CDR1 is SGHDN and CDR2 FVKESK. The CDR3 spans 18 residues. For the CDR3, the DNA is TGTGCCAGCAGCCAAGATCACTGGGCGGGGGCCTCCTACAATGAGCAGTTCTTC. Translating it yields CASSQDHWAGASYNEQFF.

This chain links TRBV2 with TRBJ2-5; D possibly corresponds to TRBD1 (5 bases). The CDR3 runs to 15 residues. Germline CDR1 is SNHLY and CDR2 is FYNNEI. With 7 bases removed from V and 6 bases from J, the gap between germline ends came to 21 bases. CDR3 DNA: TGTGCCAGCACCCAAGAGACAGCTTCCAAAAAGACCCAGTACTTC. Amino acids: CASTQETASKKTQYF.

This CDR3 reads CASSQDRQGFYGYTF. As DNA, the CDR3 is TGCGCCAGCAGCCAAGATCGACAGGGTTTCTATGGCTACACCTTC. V is TRBV4-1 and J is TRBJ1-2; 7 nucleotides agree with TRBD1. The CDR3 runs to 15 residues. Germline V gene sequence: CDR1 MGHRA, CDR2 YSYEKL. Trimming cost V 0 bases and J 4 bases; bases outside gene matches: 5.

V is TRBV10-2 and J is TRBJ2-7; 11 bases match TRBD2. This CDR3 has 16 amino acids. The ends lost 0 bases at V and 4 bases at J; junction bases unmatched: 5. Germline-derived CDR1 and CDR2 are WSHSY and SAAADI. CDR3 residues: CASSESPSGRRYEQYF. CDR3 bases: TGCGCCAGCAGTGAGTCGCCTAGCGGGAGGAGATACGAGCAGTACTTC.

This clone was detected only a few times. V is TRBV4-1 and J is TRBJ1-1; 9 nucleotides line up with TRBD1. V dropped 1 base and J dropped 5; count of bases not matched to a gene: 8. The CDR3 has 16 residues. Per the germline V gene, CDR1 is MGHRA and CDR2 is YSYEKL. Here the CDR3 reads CASSQGPGQGGTEAFF. CDR3 nucleotides: TGCGCCAGCAGCCAAGGACCGGGACAGGGAGGGACTGAAGCTTTCTTT.

This clone was seen a single time. The chain combines TRBV19 with TRBJ2-3; TRBD2 is a possible D gene (6 bases). This CDR3 has 14 amino acids. V was shortened by 6 bases and J by 2 bases, with 12 bases between the two germline ends. The V gene's germline CDR1 is LNHDA and CDR2 SQIVND (reference sequence). For the CDR3, the DNA is TGTGCCAGTAGACCTCGGGACTCCACAGATACGCAGTATTTT. It is translated as CASRPRDSTDTQYF. The full variable domain, in which reference TRBV19 and TRBJ2-3 provide the parts outside the CDR3, is DGGITQSPKYLFRKEGQNVTLSCEQNLNHDAMYWYRQDPGQGLRLIYYSQIVNDFQKGDIAEGYSVSREKKESFPLTVTSAQKNPTAFYLCASRPRDSTDTQYFGPGTRLTVL.

The V call is TRBV10-3, the J call TRBJ1-2, with 7 bases that match TRBD1. Germline V gene sequence: CDR1 ENHRY, CDR2 SYGVKD. This CDR3 is built from 15 residues. After removal of 4 bases from V and 3 bases from J, the junction contained 8 bases not matched to a gene. As DNA, the CDR3 is TGTGCCATCAGTGCAGAGGGGGCTAAGGACTATGGCTACACCTTC. This gives the protein CAISAEGAKDYGYTF.

The gene calls are TRBV6-6 and TRBJ2-7, with TRBD1 as a possible D gene (6 bases). From germline, CDR1 is MNHNY and CDR2 SVGAGI (reference sequence). Trimming shortened V by 4 bases and J by 7 bases, and 14 bases separated the two germline ends. The CDR3 covers 13 residues. The CDR3 protein is CASSFDRPREQYF. CDR3 sequence (DNA): TGTGCCAGCAGTTTTGACAGGCCCCGGGAGCAGTACTTC.

The rearrangement uses TRBV14 and TRBJ1-4, with 9 bases matching TRBD1. From germline, CDR1 is SGHDN and CDR2 FVKESK. The CDR3 is 15 residues long. The J segment lost 8 bases and the V segment lost 4 bases, leaving 8 bases of the junction unmatched. This CDR3 is CASSRLGTGLEKLFF. Here the CDR3 DNA reads TGTGCCAGCAGCCGCCTCGGGACAGGGTTAGAAAAACTGTTTTTT.

The chain combines TRBV29-1 with TRBJ1-1; D call uncertain. In germline, CDR1 is SQVTM, CDR2 ANQGSEA. V lost 3 bases to trimming and J lost 0 bases, with 14 bases between them. CDR3 length: 15 residues. The CDR3 bases are TGCAGCGTTGAGGGGAGTTCTACCATGAACACTGAAGCTTTCTTT. Residues: CSVEGSSTMNTEAFF.

The count of this clone is one. V and J are TRBV7-6 and TRBJ2-2; maybe TRBD1 (6 bases). This CDR3 comprises 16 residues. In germline, CDR1 is SGHVS, CDR2 FNYEAQ. Deletions cut 0 bases from V and 1 base from J, with 9 bases between. The CDR3 loop is CASSLASRGNTGELFF. The CDR3 nucleotides read TGTGCCAGCAGCTTAGCGAGCAGGGGGAACACCGGGGAGCTGTTTTTT.

The J gene is TRBJ2-2, the V gene TRBV30; 8 nucleotides agree with TRBD2. This CDR3 has 20 residues. Germline lookup yields CDR1 GTSNPN and CDR2 SVGIG (reference sequence). V shed 3 bases, J shed 6 bases, and the junction held 24 bases outside the gene matches. CDR3 in DNA: TGTGCCTGGAGGCTAACGGGAGGGTTAAGAACGGCCACAGTGGCCGGGGAGCTGTTTTTT. Protein: CAWRLTGGLRTATVAGELFF.

This sequence joins TRBV10-2 and TRBJ1-6; the D is unclear. V lost 2 bases and J lost 5, with 10 bases in between. Per the germline V gene, CDR1 is WSHSY and CDR2 is SAAADI. This CDR3 has 15 amino acids. CDR3 DNA sequence: TGCGCCAGCAGTGAGGAAAGGCGGAATAATTCACCCCTCCACTTT. Protein sequence: CASSEERRNNSPLHF.

The chain links TRBV7-3 to TRBJ1-2; 10 positions match TRBD1. This CDR3 region has 15 residues. Germline lookup yields CDR1 SGHTA and CDR2 FQGTGA. The V gene end was trimmed by 6 bases and the J gene end by 5 bases; junction bases not matched to a gene: 9. The CDR3 region is CASRPGTGDLYGYTF. CDR3 coding DNA: TGTGCCAGCAGACCCGGGACAGGGGACCTATATGGCTACACCTTC.

The chain is built from TRBV9 and TRBJ1-1; a weak D match, TRBD1 (5 bases). The germline V gene has CDR1 SGDLS and CDR2 YYNGEE. CDR3 size: 12 residues. Trimming left V 7 bases short and J 4 bases short, with 11 bases between. Written as DNA, the CDR3 is TGTGCCAGCGGTCGGGGGGTCACTGAAGCTTTCTTT. Its protein product is CASGRGVTEAFF.

The rearrangement joins TRBV5-4 to TRBJ1-2; D may be TRBD1 (6 bases). The CDR3 is made up of 13 amino acids. V shed 4 bases and J shed 2 bases, with 9 bases lying between them. Germline V CDR1 and CDR2: SGHNT, YYREEE (reference sequence). CDR3 in amino acids: CASSLDRNYGYTF. The DNA for the CDR3 is TGTGCCAGCAGCCTCGACAGGAACTATGGCTACACCTTC.

V and J are TRBV9 and TRBJ2-3; D is unresolved. V was trimmed by 3 bases and J by 0 bases, leaving 5 bases between them. Germline V CDR1 and CDR2: SGDLS, YYNGEE. The CDR3 runs 13 residues. The CDR3: CASSGASTDTQYF. CDR3 nucleotide sequence: TGTGCCAGCAGCGGGGCAAGCACAGATACGCAGTATTTT.

The chain combines TRBV6-1 with TRBJ2-7; TRBD2 might be the D (6 bases). Germline V gene lookup returns CDR1 MNHNS and CDR2 SASEGT. Trimming stripped 8 bases from V and 0 bases from J, with 14 bases between. The CDR3 length is 14 residues. The CDR3 sequence is CASQRAGSSYEQYF. The CDR3 nucleotides are TGTGCCAGCCAGCGGGCAGGGAGCTCCTACGAGCAGTACTTC.

The rearrangement joins TRBV5-1 to TRBJ2-6; 12 bases match TRBD1. The CDR3 has 21 amino acids. With 4 bases clipped from V and 0 bases from J, the junction kept 14 bases outside the gene matches. Germline CDR1 reads SGHRS; CDR2 reads YFSETQ. The chain's CDR3 is CASSHVPGQGAGSSGANVLTF. Written as DNA, the CDR3 is TGCGCCAGCAGCCACGTTCCGGGACAGGGGGCGGGGAGCTCTGGGGCCAACGTCCTGACTTTC.

The V call is TRBV5-4, the J call TRBJ2-5; 7 bases align to TRBD1. The V segment lost 9 bases and the J segment 3 bases; nucleotides outside the gene matches: 8. CDR3 size: 13 residues. Germline V gene lookup returns CDR1 SGHNT and CDR2 YYREEE (reference sequence). The CDR3 coding sequence is TGTGCCACCTCCGAGGGACAGAAAGAGACCCAGTACTTC. Protein sequence: CATSEGQKETQYF.

The chain carries TRBV5-8 and TRBJ2-1; weak D call: TRBD2 (5 bases). Trimming stripped 4 bases from V and 0 bases from J, with 11 bases between. CDR1 and CDR2 (germline): SGHTS, YDEGEE. The CDR3 has 15 residues. The CDR3 is CASSLGLLSYNEQFF. The CDR3 nucleotides read TGTGCCAGCAGCCTAGGACTGCTCTCCTACAATGAGCAGTTCTTC. Filled out from reference TRBV5-8 and TRBJ2-1, the complete variable domain reads EAGVTQSPTHLIKTRGQQATLRCSPISGHTSVYWYQQALGLGLQFLLWYDEGEERNRGNFPPRFSGRQFPNYSSELNVNALELEDSALYLCASSLGLLSYNEQFFGPGTRLTVL.

This clone was counted once. The V and J genes are TRBV28 and TRBJ2-7, with D possibly being TRBD1 (6 bases). Germline V gene lookup returns CDR1 MDHEN and CDR2 SYDVKM. V lost 3 bases and J 3 bases, leaving 15 bases between the germline ends. This CDR3 has 15 residues. Here the CDR3 reads CASSFPQGVSYEQYF. As DNA, the CDR3 is TGTGCCAGCAGTTTCCCACAGGGTGTAAGCTACGAGCAGTACTTC.

The V and J genes are TRBV29-1 and TRBJ2-1, with D tentatively TRBD2 (6 bases). CDR3 length: 13 amino acids. Germline loops: CDR1 SQVTM, CDR2 ANQGSEA. V lost 7 bases and J 9 bases, leaving 19 bases between the germline ends. CDR3 sequence reads: CSAIRGTSGEQFF. In nucleotides, the CDR3 is TGCAGCGCCATCCGAGGGACTTCAGGTGAGCAGTTCTTC.

The chain recombines TRBV14 with TRBJ2-7, with 8 nucleotides matching TRBD1. V was pared by 4 bases and J by 7 bases, with 15 bases of the junction left unmatched. CDR1 SGHDN and CDR2 FVKESK come from the germline V gene. The CDR3 has 16 residues. CDR3 sequence reads: CASSPLEAGTGKEQYF. CDR3 DNA sequence: TGTGCCAGCAGCCCCCTCGAAGCCGGGACAGGAAAAGAGCAGTACTTC.

The rearrangement links TRBV27 to TRBJ2-1, with D possibly matching TRBD2 (5 bases). CDR1 is MNHEY, CDR2 SMNVEV, per germline (reference sequence). The CDR3 covers 14 residues. Trimming removed 6 bases at V and 0 bases at J, with 9 bases between. CDR3 loop: CASRDSSSYNEQFF. As DNA, the CDR3 is TGTGCCAGCAGGGACTCAAGCTCCTACAATGAGCAGTTCTTC.

Here the CDR3 reads CSGARGTANTGELFF. The CDR3 nucleotides read TGCAGCGGTGCGAGGGGGACGGCGAACACCGGGGAGCTGTTTTTT. V and J are TRBV29-1 and TRBJ2-2; tentative D call: TRBD1 (6 bases). V lost 7 bases and J lost 0, with 15 bases in between. In germline, CDR1 is SQVTM, CDR2 ANQGSEA. This CDR3 is 15 amino acids long.

V and J are TRBV6-1 and TRBJ2-7, with a weak D call TRBD1 (6 bases). The CDR3 covers 12 residues. The germline V and J ends were trimmed by 8 bases and 4 bases, with 12 bases remaining between them. Per the germline V gene, CDR1 is MNHNS and CDR2 is SASEGT. The CDR3 region has the DNA TGTGCCAGCGGACGCAGGGGTTACGAGCAGTACTTC. It is translated as CASGRRGYEQYF.

V and J are TRBV6-1 and TRBJ1-2, with 7 bases fitting TRBD1. The CDR3 has 14 amino acids. Looked up from germline, CDR1 is MNHNS and CDR2 is SASEGT. V lost 0 bases, J lost 5 bases, and 3 bases stayed unmatched. The CDR3 DNA reads TGTGCCAGCAGTGAAGCGACAGGGAGGTATGGCTACACCTTC. Translation gives CASSEATGRYGYTF.

V usage is TRBV25-1 and J usage is TRBJ1-5; no clear D. Germline V lookup: CDR1 MGHDK, CDR2 SYGVNS. The CDR3 contains 12 residues. Trimming took off 0 bases at V and 6 bases at J, with 3 bases between the two ends. The DNA for the CDR3 is TGTGCCAGCAGTGAATACGGTCAGCCCCAGCATTTT. Translated: CASSEYGQPQHF.